This T cell receptor beta chain was sequenced during a study of T-cell memory formation after mild COVID-19. Study conclusions and caveats: The finding that pre-infection memory included some responding clones suggested that cross-reactive memory joined. Later expanders leaned CD4+, whereas day 15 to 85 contracting clones were balanced CD4/CD8. Contracting CD4+ clones were located mainly in CM and EM, and CD8+ clones in EMRA.

5'RACE with constant-segment primers yielded barcoded, UMI-tagged TCR alpha and TCR beta cDNA libraries. TCRdb re-called the 5' RACE reads through MiXCR, storing one row per CDR3 protein. The sample includes about 430,000 distinct CDR3 sequences, around 17% of them seen just once. This clonotype was counted a few times. Antigen specificity is unknown. Material for sequencing was PBMCs or a T cell subset sorted from them (not recorded which). This receptor was obtained from a man between 18 and 29 years old who had mild COVID-19 (a few samples of this study predate the infection). Cell type and time point are not known.

The CDR3 reads CASSFADKDSPLHF. The CDR3 DNA follows: TGTGCCAGCAGCTTTGCGGACAAGGATTCACCCCTCCACTTT. The chain joins TRBV11-2 to TRBJ1-6; tentative D call: TRBD1 (5 bases). CDR3 length: 14 residues. V shed 3 bases and J shed 8 bases, with 11 bases lying between them. CDR1 is SGHAT and CDR2 is FQNNGV in the germline V gene. The full variable domain, rest sourced from reference TRBV11-2 and TRBJ1-6, is EAGVAQSPRYKIIEKRQSVAFWCNPISGHATLYWYQQILGQGPKLLIQFQNNGVVDDSQLPKDRFSAERLKGVDSTLKIQPAKLEDSAVYLCASSFADKDSPLHFGNGTRLTVT.